The clone carrying this T cell receptor (beta chain) occurred many times. The antigen is undetermined. The data are from a study of Graves' ophthalmopathy and Graves' hyperthyroidism. Study results and caveats: The 13-signature model separated ophthalmopathy from stable hyperthyroidism at 85% to 90% sensitivity and 80% to 84% specificity. Most expanded clonotypes in thyroid above 0.001 frequency also showed up in blood.

Beta-chain TCR CDR3 regions were amplified from RNA transcripts. The first-round RT-PCR employed HTBI primers together with the Qiagen OneStep RT-PCR kit. A multiplex PCR was then performed as the second round. TCRdb ran MiXCR on the multiplex PCR reads and lists one entry per CDR3 protein. The repertoire holds around 400,000 distinct CDR3 sequences, approximately 20% seen once, with approximately 1.4% in the top ten. Ophthalmopathy-affected donors exhibited moderate-to-severe activity, CAS ≥3, NOSPECS ≥4, and duration under 3 months. V lost 5 bases, J lost 0 bases, and 6 bases stayed unmatched. The CDR3 extends over 15 amino acids.

Sequencing was done on a sample of peripheral blood. The clonotype originates from a woman aged 18-30 years with Graves' ophthalmopathy. The chain recombines TRBV12-3 or TRBV12-4 with TRBJ2-5; 7 positions agree with TRBD2. The CDR3 DNA reads as TGTGCCAGCAGTCTTAGACGGGAGGACCAAGAGACCCAGTACTTC. Protein sequence: CASSLRREDQETQYF.